This paragraph reports one T cell receptor beta chain. What it recognizes is unknown. These data belong to a study of memory CD4+ T cells and cytomegalovirus serostatus. Study-level information: Donors were healthy Belgian adults, 10 or so CMV seropositive and about 24 seronegative.

Assay used: immunoSEQ multiplex PCR; TCRdb lists only in-frame clones, some missing. The table has over 35,000 clones, about 73% seen once; the top ten hold 0.94%. The junction had 11 bases not matched to a gene; V was cut back by 2 bases and J by 11 bases. This CDR3 has 16 amino acids. Per germline, CDR1 MNHEY and CDR2 SMNVEV (reference sequence). Study-wide results and caveats: Suggested: most of the CMV-linked TCR signature lies in CD4+ memory cells. Of approximately 160 reported CMV TCRbeta sequences, about 67 were found in memory CD4+ repertoires.

The sort gate was single viable CD3+CD4+CD8-CD45RO+ cells for memory CD4+ T cells. The sequencing sample was made of memory CD4+ T cells from blood. This TCR derives from an adult in good health and CMV-seronegative. V and J are TRBV27 and TRBJ2-6, with 8 bases identical to TRBD1. CDR3 region: CASSLLSGTGVHVLTF. The CDR3 DNA sequence: TGTGCCAGCAGTTTACTATCCGGGACAGGAGTCCACGTCCTGACTTTC.